The rows below give T cell receptor beta chains drawn from one sample of a study of OX40 agonist ivuxolimab in advanced cancers. Measured with immunoSEQ multiplex PCR; TCRdb has only the in-frame clones, and not every one. The sample consists of roughly 30,000 clones, around nine tenths of them appearing once. The source material was CD4+ or CD8+ T cells sorted from blood, sampled in a trial of the OX40 agonist ivuxolimab. The source of these receptors is an adult with an advanced solid tumor such as melanoma, head and neck, liver or kidney cancer. CDR3s include the opening cysteine and the closing phenylalanine or tryptophan. The order of the fields is J gene, V gene, D gene, CDR3 protein, CDR3 DNA. The D gene is left open where the match is weak.

TRBJ2-7 TRBV11-2 . CASRDTHYEQYF TGTGCCAGCAGGGACACTCACTACGAGCAGTACTTC
TRBJ1-1 TRBV9 . CASSVPQQMGEMNTEAFF TGTGCCAGCAGCGTGCCCCAACAGATGGGGGAAATGAACACTGAAGCTTTCTTT
TRBJ1-2 TRBV6-5 . CASSYGRVANYGYTF TGTGCCAGCAGTTACGGCAGGGTTGCTAACTATGGCTACACCTTC
TRBJ2-1 TRBV10-2 TRBD1 CASSEFQGQEFF TGCGCCAGCAGTGAGTTTCAGGGACAGGAGTTCTTC
TRBJ2-1 TRBV4-2 . CASSQGAGGSPWNEQFF TGTGCCAGCAGCCAGGGGGCTGGCGGGAGTCCGTGGAATGAGCAGTTCTTC
TRBJ2-3 TRBV10-2 . CASSELRLAPDTQYF TGCGCCAGCAGTGAATTACGGCTAGCCCCAGATACGCAGTATTTT
TRBJ2-7 TRBV4-1 . CASSYSASAGYYEQYF TGCGCCAGCAGTTACAGTGCATCAGCAGGGTATTACGAGCAGTACTTC
TRBJ2-2 TRBV7-9 TRBD1 CASSHPRGLDTGELFF TGTGCCAGCAGCCACCCCAGGGGGCTGGATACCGGGGAGCTGTTTTTT
TRBJ1-2 TRBV7-2 . CASSLDTTGSGYTF TGTGCCAGCAGCTTAGACACTACAGGGTCCGGCTACACCTTC
TRBJ2-7 TRBV9 . CASSVLDSDYEQYF TGTGCCAGCAGCGTATTGGACAGTGACTACGAGCAGTACTTC
TRBJ2-7 TRBV5-5 TRBD2 CASSLTSGVFYEQYF TGTGCCAGCAGCTTGACTAGCGGGGTCTTCTACGAGCAGTACTTC
TRBJ1-5 TRBV6-1 . CASSEANYQPQHF TGTGCCAGCAGTGAAGCTAACTATCAGCCCCAGCATTTT
TRBJ2-1 TRBV6-5 TRBD1 CASSDGTETLF TGTGCCAGCAGTGACGGGACAGAGACACTCTTC
TRBJ2-2 TRBV5-1 . CASTWTDSNTGELFF TGCGCCAGCACCTGGACAGATTCGAACACCGGGGAGCTGTTTTTT
TRBJ1-1 TRBV2 . CASRDGYLNTEAFF TGTGCCAGCAGGGACGGATACCTGAACACTGAAGCTTTCTTT
TRBJ2-7 TRBV4-1 . CASSQGPAAYEQYF TGCGCCAGCAGCCAAGGACCAGCCGCCTACGAGCAGTACTTC
TRBJ2-7 TRBV6-5 . CASSYAGDYEQYF TGTGCCAGCAGTTACGCAGGGGACTACGAGCAGTACTTC
TRBJ2-6 TRBV7-9 . CASLSSTGANVLTF TGTGCCAGCCTCTCGAGCACTGGGGCCAACGTCCTGACTTTC
TRBJ2-2 TRBV27 . CASSLFSGNTGELFF TGTGCCAGCAGTTTGTTTAGCGGCAACACCGGGGAGCTGTTTTTT
TRBJ2-2 TRBV5-4 . CASSWGVGELFF TGTGCCAGCAGCTGGGGGGTAGGGGAGCTGTTTTTT